This TCR beta chain was sequenced during a study of shared clonotypes between healthy human individuals. Free of recent acute infections or vaccinations, the donors were healthy HIV-negative adults. CDR1 is MNHEY and CDR2 is SVGAGI in the germline V gene. V shed 5 bases and J 2 bases; nucleotides not matched to a gene: 4. CDR3 length equals 15 residues. This clone was seen repeatedly, ten times or more. Other DNA sequences of this sample code for an identical CDR3. Sequencing was at deep level. Here immunoSEQ multiplex PCR was the method, and the copy in TCRdb shows in-frame clones only, minus some. The data hold about 700,000 clones, with 74% observed a single time.

The receptor comes from a woman in her 30s in good health. The sequencing sample was made of memory CD4+ T cells sorted from blood. Subset specified: CD45RA-negative fraction. This rearrangement joins TRBV6-5 to TRBJ1-2; 11 bases are shared with TRBD1. The CDR3 loop reads CASSRTGGLNYGYTF. CDR3 DNA sequence: TGTGCCAGCAGTCGGACAGGGGGCCTAAACTATGGCTACACCTTC.